This is a list of T cell receptor beta chains from one sample in a study of technical replicates of blood from a few donors. The data were produced by immunoSEQ multiplex PCR, yet TCRdb's version contains in-frame clones alone and is incomplete. The profile shows some 69,000 clones, roughly 88% of them singletons. Sequencing was done on a sample of PBMCs. These receptors were taken from a human donor in good health. Some clones in this sample may be carry-over from other donors' samples. Both conserved end residues are part of each CDR3. Fields, in order: CDR3 DNA, CDR3 protein, clone size, J gene, D gene, V gene. D genes are given only for firm matches. Clone size is given for some rows only: seen once, a few or many times, or a class if the clone is expanded.

cdr3_nt: TGTGCCTGGTTATTACTAGCGGCCATATCAGTACTCCCCACAGATACGCAGTATTTT; cdr3_aa: CAWLLLAAISVLPTDTQYF; clone_size: NA; j_call: TRBJ2-3; d_call: TRBD2; v_call: TRBV30
cdr3_nt: TGTGCCAGCAGCCGGACTAGCGGGAGTATCGGGGAGCTGTTTTTT; cdr3_aa: CASSRTSGSIGELFF; clone_size: NA; j_call: TRBJ2-2; d_call: TRBD2; v_call: TRBV7-2
cdr3_nt: TGCGCCAGCAGCCACAAATCGGGGTTCACCGGGGAGCTGTTTTTT; cdr3_aa: CASSHKSGFTGELFF; clone_size: NA; j_call: TRBJ2-2; d_call: NA; v_call: TRBV4-1
cdr3_nt: TGTGCCAGCTCACCAGTCAGGGGGCCAGAGACCCAGTACTTC; cdr3_aa: CASSPVRGPETQYF; clone_size: NA; j_call: TRBJ2-5; d_call: TRBD1; v_call: TRBV18
cdr3_nt: TGTGCCAGCAGTACCACAGGGCTAGCGGACCTGGGACTGTTTTTT; cdr3_aa: CASSTTGLADLGLFF; clone_size: NA; j_call: TRBJ2-2; d_call: NA; v_call: TRBV6-5
cdr3_nt: TGTGCCAGCAGCTTAGTCACAGCCCTGGGGGAGCTGTTTTTT; cdr3_aa: CASSLVTALGELFF; clone_size: once; j_call: TRBJ2-2; d_call: NA; v_call: TRBV7-9
cdr3_nt: TGCGCCAGCAGCCAAGCTAACAGGGGCCAGAACACTGAAGCTTTCTTT; cdr3_aa: CASSQANRGQNTEAFF; clone_size: NA; j_call: TRBJ1-1; d_call: TRBD1; v_call: TRBV4-3
cdr3_nt: TGTGCCAGCGCCAAGGACAGGAACACTGAAGCTTTCTTT; cdr3_aa: CASAKDRNTEAFF; clone_size: NA; j_call: TRBJ1-1; d_call: NA; v_call: TRBV7-2
cdr3_nt: TGTGCCAGCAGCCCCCAGCGAAGCGGGAGGTACCAAGAGACCCAGTACTTC; cdr3_aa: CASSPQRSGRYQETQYF; clone_size: NA; j_call: TRBJ2-5; d_call: TRBD2; v_call: TRBV5-4
cdr3_nt: TGTGCCAGTACGGGAACGTACTCCTACGAGCAGTACTTC; cdr3_aa: CASTGTYSYEQYF; clone_size: NA; j_call: TRBJ2-7; d_call: NA; v_call: TRBV19
cdr3_nt: TGTGCCAGCAGTTCCAGTACGCGGGGGGGTACTTCGCAGTATTTT; cdr3_aa: CASSSSTRGGTSQYF; clone_size: NA; j_call: TRBJ2-3; d_call: TRBD2; v_call: TRBV6-5
cdr3_nt: TGCGCCAGCAGCTCAACTCTGGACTATGGCTACACCTTC; cdr3_aa: CASSSTLDYGYTF; clone_size: NA; j_call: TRBJ1-2; d_call: NA; v_call: TRBV5-1
cdr3_nt: TGCAGTGCTAGTCATGAGACCCAGTACTTC; cdr3_aa: CSASHETQYF; clone_size: NA; j_call: TRBJ2-5; d_call: NA; v_call: TRBV20-1
cdr3_nt: TGTGCCAGCAGCCGCGGACAGGGTGGCATCAATGAGCAGTTCTTC; cdr3_aa: CASSRGQGGINEQFF; clone_size: NA; j_call: TRBJ2-1; d_call: TRBD1; v_call: TRBV7-8
cdr3_nt: TGTGCCAGCAGCTTAACTAGCGGGAGCCGCGAGCAGTACTTC; cdr3_aa: CASSLTSGSREQYF; clone_size: NA; j_call: TRBJ2-7; d_call: TRBD2; v_call: TRBV7-3
cdr3_nt: TGTGCCAGCAGCTTGCAACGGGAGATTTCCTACAATGAGCAGTTCTTC; cdr3_aa: CASSLQREISYNEQFF; clone_size: NA; j_call: TRBJ2-1; d_call: NA; v_call: TRBV5-5
cdr3_nt: TGCAGCGTTGTTGGTAGCGGGGGACTAGAGACCCAGTACTTC; cdr3_aa: CSVVGSGGLETQYF; clone_size: NA; j_call: TRBJ2-5; d_call: TRBD2; v_call: TRBV29-1
cdr3_nt: TGTGCCAGCAGCTTAAACACCGGTATGGTAGGGGCAGGCACTGAAGCTTTCTTT; cdr3_aa: CASSLNTGMVGAGTEAFF; clone_size: NA; j_call: TRBJ1-1; d_call: NA; v_call: TRBV13
cdr3_nt: TGCAGCGTTGACCCTAGCTCCACCGGGGAGCTGTTTTTT; cdr3_aa: CSVDPSSTGELFF; clone_size: NA; j_call: TRBJ2-2; d_call: NA; v_call: TRBV29-1
cdr3_nt: TGTGCCAGTATTCAATCCGGGACTAAATCCGGGGAGCTGTTTTTT; cdr3_aa: CASIQSGTKSGELFF; clone_size: NA; j_call: TRBJ2-2; d_call: TRBD2; v_call: TRBV5-4
cdr3_nt: TGCGCCAGCAGTGAGCAGGGTTTAAATTCACCCCTCCACTTT; cdr3_aa: CASSEQGLNSPLHF; clone_size: NA; j_call: TRBJ1-6; d_call: NA; v_call: TRBV10-2
cdr3_nt: TGTGCCAGCAGTCGGGACACTTTAGCCAAAAACATTCAGTACTTC; cdr3_aa: CASSRDTLAKNIQYF; clone_size: NA; j_call: TRBJ2-4; d_call: NA; v_call: TRBV6-6
cdr3_nt: TGTGCCAGCAGCTTGCTAGCGGGGGGGCCGGGGGAGACCCAGTACTTC; cdr3_aa: CASSLLAGGPGETQYF; clone_size: NA; j_call: TRBJ2-5; d_call: TRBD2; v_call: TRBV7-2
cdr3_nt: TGCGCCAGCAGCCAAGATGCCGGGACTAGCGGGAGTTCCTCCTACAATGAGCAGTTCTTC; cdr3_aa: CASSQDAGTSGSSSYNEQFF; clone_size: once; j_call: TRBJ2-1; d_call: TRBD2; v_call: TRBV4-3
cdr3_nt: TGTGCCAGCAGCCTCGGGACTATAGGGTCCGAGCAGTACTTC; cdr3_aa: CASSLGTIGSEQYF; clone_size: NA; j_call: TRBJ2-7; d_call: TRBD2; v_call: TRBV4-2
cdr3_nt: TGCGCCAGCAGCTTAGGACAGGGAGGACGGGCTGAAAAACTGTTTTTT; cdr3_aa: CASSLGQGGRAEKLFF; clone_size: NA; j_call: TRBJ1-4; d_call: TRBD1; v_call: TRBV5-1
cdr3_nt: TGTGCCAGCAGTGATACCTACAGCCTCTCTGGGGCCAACGTCCTGACTTTC; cdr3_aa: CASSDTYSLSGANVLTF; clone_size: few; j_call: TRBJ2-6; d_call: NA; v_call: TRBV2
cdr3_nt: TGTGCCAGCAGCCAAGAGGGGCTAGCGGGCCTCACAGATACGCAGTATTTT; cdr3_aa: CASSQEGLAGLTDTQYF; clone_size: NA; j_call: TRBJ2-3; d_call: TRBD2; v_call: TRBV4-2
cdr3_nt: TGTGCCTGGAGTGTAAGGGGGAACACTGAAGCTTTCTTT; cdr3_aa: CAWSVRGNTEAFF; clone_size: NA; j_call: TRBJ1-1; d_call: NA; v_call: TRBV30
cdr3_nt: TGCGCCAGCAGCGGCCGGGACAGGGAAGCAGATACGCAGTATTTT; cdr3_aa: CASSGRDREADTQYF; clone_size: NA; j_call: TRBJ2-3; d_call: TRBD1; v_call: TRBV5-1
cdr3_nt: TGTGCCAGCAAACGGGACTCTGGAAACACCATATATTTT; cdr3_aa: CASKRDSGNTIYF; clone_size: NA; j_call: TRBJ1-3; d_call: NA; v_call: TRBV2
cdr3_nt: TGTGCCAGCAGTGAATCTGACGGGTCTAACTATGGCTACACCTTC; cdr3_aa: CASSESDGSNYGYTF; clone_size: NA; j_call: TRBJ1-2; d_call: NA; v_call: TRBV25-1
cdr3_nt: TGTGCCAGCAGCTCGGGACAGACCTCTGGAAACACCATATATTTT; cdr3_aa: CASSSGQTSGNTIYF; clone_size: NA; j_call: TRBJ1-3; d_call: TRBD1; v_call: TRBV7-9
cdr3_nt: TGTGCCAGCAGCGTAGCATATGGGTTGGGCGGGGAAGAGCAGTTCTTC; cdr3_aa: CASSVAYGLGGEEQFF; clone_size: few; j_call: TRBJ2-1; d_call: NA; v_call: TRBV9
cdr3_nt: TGCGCCAGCAGCCAAGACACAGGCCGGGGACAAGTCGGTGAAAAACTGTTTTTT; cdr3_aa: CASSQDTGRGQVGEKLFF; clone_size: NA; j_call: TRBJ1-4; d_call: NA; v_call: TRBV4-1
cdr3_nt: TGTGCCAGCAAAGTAGCGGGAGGGCCGGGTACGCAGTATTTT; cdr3_aa: CASKVAGGPGTQYF; clone_size: NA; j_call: TRBJ2-3; d_call: TRBD2; v_call: TRBV19
cdr3_nt: TGTGCCAGCAGCCATCCTAAGGACAGGGGTGACAATGAGCAGTTCTTC; cdr3_aa: CASSHPKDRGDNEQFF; clone_size: NA; j_call: TRBJ2-1; d_call: TRBD1; v_call: TRBV7-3
cdr3_nt: TGTGCCAGCAGCTTAGGGGGGGGTGAGCAGTTCTTC; cdr3_aa: CASSLGGGEQFF; clone_size: NA; j_call: TRBJ2-1; d_call: TRBD2; v_call: TRBV11-2
cdr3_nt: TGTGCCAGCTCATCCCTTTCTATGAACACTGAAGCTTTCTTT; cdr3_aa: CASSSLSMNTEAFF; clone_size: NA; j_call: TRBJ1-1; d_call: NA; v_call: TRBV18
cdr3_nt: TGCGCCAGCAGCTCACTGGCGGGAACTAGCACAGATACGCAGTATTTT; cdr3_aa: CASSSLAGTSTDTQYF; clone_size: once; j_call: TRBJ2-3; d_call: NA; v_call: TRBV5-1
cdr3_nt: TGTGCCAGCAGCCCGTCGGGGAACGAGCAGTACTTC; cdr3_aa: CASSPSGNEQYF; clone_size: NA; j_call: TRBJ2-7; d_call: NA; v_call: TRBV11-2